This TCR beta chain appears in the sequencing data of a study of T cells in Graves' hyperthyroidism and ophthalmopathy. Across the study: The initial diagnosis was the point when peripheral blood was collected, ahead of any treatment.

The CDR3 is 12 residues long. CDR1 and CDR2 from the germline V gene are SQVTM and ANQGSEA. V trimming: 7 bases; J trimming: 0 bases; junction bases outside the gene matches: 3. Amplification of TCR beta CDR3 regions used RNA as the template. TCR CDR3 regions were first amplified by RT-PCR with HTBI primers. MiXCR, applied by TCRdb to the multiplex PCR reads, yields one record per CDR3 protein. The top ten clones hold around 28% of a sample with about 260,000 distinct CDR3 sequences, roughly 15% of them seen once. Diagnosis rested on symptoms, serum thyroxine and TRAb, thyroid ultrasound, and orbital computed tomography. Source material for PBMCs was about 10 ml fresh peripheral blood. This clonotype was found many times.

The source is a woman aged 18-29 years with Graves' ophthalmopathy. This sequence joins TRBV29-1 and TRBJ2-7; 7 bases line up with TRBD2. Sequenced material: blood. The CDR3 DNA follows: TGCAGCGGTGGGAGGGCCTCCTACGAGCAGTACTTC. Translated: CSGGRASYEQYF.